This T cell receptor (beta chain) stems from a study of blood T cell repertoires in COVID-19. Study background: Samples came from the United States, Italy and Spain, spanning acute and convalescent COVID-19.

The CDR3 is made up of 14 amino acids. Germline loops: CDR1 SQVTM, CDR2 ANQGSEA. V gave up 8 bases and J gave up 0 bases; unmatched junction bases: 4. TCRdb's copy holds only in-frame clones and misses some; the assay was immunoSEQ multiplex PCR. This sample has roughly 260,000 clones, with approximately 90% found just once. Participants came from fewer than 25 US areas, aged about 18 to 100 years. V gene TRBV29-1 combines with J gene TRBJ1-4; 9 positions match TRBD1. Sequencing was done on a sample of PBMCs or T cells enriched from blood (not recorded which). This clonotype was sampled from a woman aged 25 to 45 with acute COVID-19. CDR3 residues: CSCRQGATNEKLFF. CDR3 in DNA: TGCAGCTGCAGACAGGGGGCAACTAATGAAAAACTGTTTTTT.